This T cell receptor beta chain was recorded in a study of PD-1 blockade in classical Hodgkin lymphoma. On the study more broadly: Patients were dosed intravenously with nivolumab at 3 mg/kg every 2 weeks. Study outcomes and limitations: Diversity similar to that of newly diagnosed patients was seen at baseline in complete responders.

No patient escaped relapse after autologous stem cell transplantation, and brentuximab vedotin exposure varied. The sample holds one count of this clone. Its specificity is unknown. This CDR3 is 15 amino acids long. Germline values: CDR1 KGHSH, CDR2 LQKENI. The ends were cut back, 2 bases at V and 1 base at J, with 9 bases in the middle. Profiling relied on immunoSEQ multiplex PCR, and the TCRdb table lists in-frame clones only, not all of them. The profile covers more than 140,000 clones, with around 73% appearing a single time and about 9% taken by the ten largest. The sequence came from a human donor with classical Hodgkin lymphoma. The chain employs TRBV18 and TRBJ2-1, with D possibly called TRBD1 or TRBD2 (5 bases each). The sequencing used peripheral blood mononuclear cells (PBMCs), collected before the second cycle of nivolumab. This CDR3 is CASSPGWGSYNEQFF. CDR3 DNA sequence: TGTGCCAGCTCACCAGGGTGGGGGTCCTACAATGAGCAGTTCTTC.